Following are 10 T cell receptor beta chains from one sample sequenced in a study of T-cell memory formation after mild COVID-19. TCRdb re-called the 5' RACE reads with MiXCR, one entry per CDR3 protein. The sample contains more than 400,000 distinct CDR3 sequences, roughly 20% of which appear only once. The sample taken for sequencing was PBMCs or a T cell subset sorted from them (not recorded which). The receptors shown here come from an adult woman who had mild COVID-19 (a few samples of this study predate the infection). Cell type and time point are not known.

This clonotype was counted a few times. This chain links TRBV2 with TRBJ2-7; possible D gene TRBD2, 6 bases. CDR3 length: 12 residues. The V end was cut by 9 bases, the J end by 3 bases, with 12 bases between. Germline-derived CDR1 and CDR2 are SNHLY and FYNNEI. This CDR3 reads CASCGGSYEQYF. The CDR3 region has the DNA TGTGCCAGTTGTGGGGGGAGCTACGAGCAGTACTTC.

The V and J genes are TRBV7-9 and TRBJ2-7, with D uncertain. The CDR3 runs to 14 residues. Germline V gene data show CDR1 as SEHNR and CDR2 as FQNEAQ (reference sequence). V was cut by 4 bases and J by 1 base, with 11 bases left in between. CDR3 protein: CASSSRQRSYEQYF. CDR3 nucleotides: TGTGCCAGCAGCTCCCGGCAAAGGTCCTACGAGCAGTACTTC.

This clonotype was picked up a small number of times. The V gene is TRBV29-1, the J gene TRBJ1-2, with a tentative D call TRBD1 (6 bases). CDR3 length equals 18 residues. The germline CDR1 and CDR2 sequences are SQVTM and ANQGSEA. The ends were cut back, 4 bases at V and 5 bases at J, with 29 bases in the middle. The CDR3 loop reads CSVVLPVGEAGDWYGYTF. In DNA form, the CDR3 reads TGCAGCGTTGTACTCCCTGTCGGGGAGGCAGGGGATTGGTATGGCTACACCTTC.

The sample holds many counts of this clonotype. The V call is TRBV18, the J call TRBJ1-1; D call uncertain. Trimming pared 6 bases from V and 1 base from J, leaving 12 bases between. Germline V lookup: CDR1 KGHSH, CDR2 LQKENI. This CDR3 contains 14 residues. The CDR3 here is CASSPMDGNTEAFF. The DNA for the CDR3 is TGTGCCAGCTCCCCTATGGACGGGAACACTGAAGCTTTCTTT.

This clonotype was found a few times. J is TRBJ2-1 and V is TRBV9; 12 nucleotides match TRBD1. Germline trimming cut 4 bases from V and 0 bases from J; bases unmatched to any gene: 5. Germline assignment: CDR1 SGDLS and CDR2 YYNGEE. The CDR3 has 17 residues. CDR3 sequence: CASSPGTGGNSYNEQFF. CDR3 coding DNA: TGTGCCAGCAGCCCCGGGACAGGGGGCAACTCCTACAATGAGCAGTTCTTC.

This clonotype came up a few times. The chain uses TRBV30 and TRBJ2-3, with D maybe TRBD2 (5 bases). In germline, CDR1 is GTSNPN, CDR2 SVGIG (reference sequence). The CDR3 is made up of 14 amino acids. V lost 0 bases to trimming and J lost 6 bases, with 13 bases between them. In DNA form, the CDR3 reads TGTGCCTGGAGTGTTGGCGCTGTAGCGGATACGCAGTATTTT. This encodes CAWSVGAVADTQYF.

This clonotype was seen a handful of times. This rearrangement joins TRBV6-5 to TRBJ2-5; the D gene is possibly TRBD1 (6 bases). Germline-derived CDR1 and CDR2 are MNHEY and SVGAGI. The germline V and J ends were trimmed by 6 bases and 0 bases, with 20 bases remaining between them. CDR3 length: 17 amino acids. The chain's CDR3 is CASRPYSRGVYQETQYF. The CDR3 DNA reads TGTGCCAGCAGACCCTATTCCAGGGGCGTGTACCAAGAGACCCAGTACTTC.

The chain combines TRBV9 with TRBJ1-1; D may be TRBD1 (5 bases). Germline V CDR1 and CDR2: SGDLS, YYNGEE. The CDR3 covers 14 residues. V was shortened by 1 base and J by 5 bases, with 12 bases between the two germline ends. CDR3 in amino acids: CASSVQGRGTEAFF. In nucleotides, the CDR3 is TGTGCCAGCAGCGTACAGGGTCGGGGTACTGAAGCTTTCTTT.

This clonotype was picked up a small number of times. The rearrangement joins TRBV7-2 to TRBJ2-5; 8 bases are shared with TRBD2. Germline lookup yields CDR1 SGHTA and CDR2 FQGNSA. Trimming took 4 bases from V and 3 from J; bases not matched to a gene: 4. This CDR3 has 14 residues. The CDR3 DNA reads as TGTGCCAGCAGCTACGGGACTAGAAAAGAGACCCAGTACTTC. Translating gives CASSYGTRKETQYF.

This clonotype was counted only a few times. The V and J genes are TRBV5-1 and TRBJ2-3, with 8 bases matching TRBD2. Germline-derived CDR1 and CDR2 are SGHRS and YFSETQ. V lost 4 bases to trimming and J lost 2 bases; unmatched junction nucleotides: 12. This CDR3 has 17 amino acids. The CDR3 bases are TGCGCCAGCAGCATCAGTTCGGGACTAGTAGTCACAGATACGCAGTATTTT. Protein sequence: CASSISSGLVVTDTQYF.